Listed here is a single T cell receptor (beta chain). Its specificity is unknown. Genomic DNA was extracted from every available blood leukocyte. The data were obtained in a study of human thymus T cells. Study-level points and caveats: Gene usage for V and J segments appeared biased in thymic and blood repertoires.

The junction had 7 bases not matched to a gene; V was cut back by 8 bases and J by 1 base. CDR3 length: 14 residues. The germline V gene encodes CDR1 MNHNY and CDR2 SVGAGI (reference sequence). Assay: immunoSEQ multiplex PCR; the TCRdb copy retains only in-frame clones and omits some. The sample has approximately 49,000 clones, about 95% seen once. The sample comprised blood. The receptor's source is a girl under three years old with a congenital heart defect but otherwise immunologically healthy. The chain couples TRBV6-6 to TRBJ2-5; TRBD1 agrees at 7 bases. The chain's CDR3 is CASSSRQGQETQYF. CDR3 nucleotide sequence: TGTGCCAGCTCATCGCGACAGGGCCAAGAGACCCAGTACTTC.